These T cell receptor beta chains were read from a single sample in a study of shared clonotypes between healthy human individuals. Profiling relied on immunoSEQ multiplex PCR, and the TCRdb table lists in-frame clones only, not all of them. The sample holds roughly 720,000 clones, less than 95% seen once. Sequencing was carried out using memory CD8+ T cells from PBMCs. The origin of the receptors is a man younger than 35 in good health. Some clones in this sample may be carry-over from other donors' samples. Each CDR3 is given with its conserved first and last residue. A D gene is named only where the DNA matches it firmly. Expanded clones are given a class, and other clones once, few, many or no size at all.

length	J	V	size	D	DNA	CDR3
14	TRBJ2-1	TRBV30	-	-	TGTGCCTGGAGAGAGGGGGAGGGGAACAATGAGCAGTTCTTC	CAWREGEGNNEQFF
14	TRBJ2-1	TRBV9	many	TRBD1	TGTGCCAGCAGCGTAGAACAGGGGGGTTTTGAGCAGTTCTTC	CASSVEQGGFEQFF
18	TRBJ2-1	TRBV9	-	TRBD2	TGTGCCAGCAGAGGGGCGGGAGGTAACCCCAGCTCCTACAATGAGCAGTTCTTC	CASRGAGGNPSSYNEQFF
12	TRBJ2-1	TRBV27	-	-	TGTGCCAGCAGTTACGGGAGTAATGAGCAGTTCTTC	CASSYGSNEQFF
14	TRBJ2-5	TRBV10-2	once	-	TGCGCCAGCAGTGAGGCCGTAAGGGGGGAGACCCAGTACTTC	CASSEAVRGETQYF
15	TRBJ2-2	TRBV13	-	-	TGTGCCAGCAGTCGGCAGATCCTCGGGACCGGGGAGCTGTTTTTT	CASSRQILGTGELFF
14	TRBJ1-3	TRBV9	few	-	TGTGCCAGCAGCCCGTCCCGGGGGGGAAACACCATATATTTT	CASSPSRGGNTIYF
16	TRBJ1-2	TRBV4-1	-	-	TGCGCCAGCAGCCTTACGACGGAATCCTTTAACTATGGCTACACCTTC	CASSLTTESFNYGYTF
15	TRBJ2-1	TRBV4-1	once	-	TGCGCCAGCAGATCACAGGGGAGGCCTCTCAATGAGCAGTTCTTC	CASRSQGRPLNEQFF
14	TRBJ2-2	TRBV9	-	-	TGTGCCAGCAAGGCCCACGACAACACCGGGGAGCTGTTTTTT	CASKAHDNTGELFF
13	TRBJ2-2	TRBV10-3	-	-	TGTGCCATCATGGCACCGAACACCGGGGAGCTGTTTTTT	CAIMAPNTGELFF
15	TRBJ1-6	TRBV27	-	-	TGTGCCAGTACCGGAGAAAGGGACCTTAATTCACCCCTCCACTTT	CASTGERDLNSPLHF
15	TRBJ2-7	TRBV7-3	-	-	TGTGCCAGCAGCTTGGGTGCGGCCCCCTCCTACGAGCAGTACTTC	CASSLGAAPSYEQYF
15	TRBJ2-7	TRBV7-9	-	-	TGTGCCAGCAGCTTATGGGGTGGGTCAGCCTACGAGCAGTACTTC	CASSLWGGSAYEQYF
14	TRBJ2-7	TRBV14	-	TRBD2	TGTGCCAGCAGCCAAGTCTGGGGACTATACGAGCAGTACTTC	CASSQVWGLYEQYF